A single sample is the source of the 31 T cell receptor delta chains below, sequenced in a study of γδ T cells in repeated Plasmodium falciparum infection (dated by TCRdb to about 2021). Libraries came from multiplex PCR. Sequencing relied on an Illumina MiSeq. TCRdb processed the public reads again with the CATT caller, after which rows with matching DNA were combined. This sample gives more than 45,000 delta-chain clones in total; around 1.8% of them show up just once. Of the sample, 15% falls within the top ten clones. Vgamma9/Vdelta2+ and Vdelta2-negative gammadelta T cell populations were flow-sorted from peripheral blood mononuclear cells for bulk TCR repertoire analysis. The sequencing sample was made of gamma-delta T cells from blood. The receptors shown here come from a pool of human donors (malaria-infected and uninfected, not separated).

As for this clone: TCRdb assigns this DNA the protein of a much larger clone, which departs from its translation at residue 8; this likely reflects a read error, and the protein shown comes from translating the DNA. This chain connects TRDV2 to TRDJ1; perhaps TRDD3 as D (5 bases). The J gene, absent from TCRdb, was called here by matching the DNA to germline. V was cut by 0 bases and J by 0 bases, with 16 bases left in between. Germline loops: CDR1 GEAIGNYY, CDR2 EKD. This CDR3 has 17 amino acids. The CDR3 DNA sequence: TGTGCCTGTGACACCGGGCCCCGGGGGCTTTACACCGATAAACTCATCTTT. It yields the protein CACDTGPRGLYTDKLIF.

Comment on this clone: TCRdb records a much larger clone's protein for this DNA, with a difference at residue 8 that likely arises from a read error; the protein given is the translation of the DNA. The chain links TRDV2 to TRDJ1; 8 positions agree with TRDD3. No J gene was available from TCRdb, and it was assigned here by a germline match of the DNA. The V gene's germline CDR1 is GEAIGNYY and CDR2 EKD. The length of the CDR3 is 19 residues. With 0 bases clipped from V and 0 bases from J, the junction kept 14 bases outside the gene matches. The CDR3 DNA reads TGTGCCTGTGACACCTTACTGAGGGATACGCCCCGATACACCGATAAACTCATCTTT. Translated, it gives CACDTLLRDTPRYTDKLIF.

This clone was detected a few times. With a far larger clone one base away, a read error is the likely cause. This sample also contains other DNA sequences that code for the same CDR3. The chain links TRDV1 to TRDJ1; no definite D call. CDR3 length equals 19 residues. The germline V and J ends were trimmed by 2 bases and 0 bases, with 22 bases remaining between them. The germline V gene encodes CDR1 TSWWSYY and CDR2 QGS. The CDR3: CALGELKVTTVRYTDKLIF. Here the CDR3 DNA reads TGTGCTCTTGGGGAATTAAAGGTGACTACTGTTCGGTACACCGATAAACTCATCTTT.

This clone was detected ten times or more. The identical CDR3 is also encoded by other nucleotide sequences in the sample. The chain links TRDV1 to TRDJ3, with 8 bases matching TRDD3. Per germline, CDR1 TSWWSYY and CDR2 QGS. The CDR3 consists of 22 residues. J was trimmed by 2 bases and V by 0 bases; bases with no gene match: 15. The CDR3 DNA is TGTGCTCTTGGGGAACTGATTTCCAGGACTGGGGGGAGCCCCTGGGACACCCGACAGATGTTTTTC. Amino acid sequence: CALGELISRTGGSPWDTRQMFF.

This clone has a count of ten or more. The junction does not match germline at one end; this may be a read error. Other nucleotide sequences from this sample produce the same CDR3. The chain uses TRDV1 and TRDJ1, with TRDD3 matching over 7 bases. The length of the CDR3 is 18 residues. Germline CDR1 is TSWWSYY and CDR2 is QGS. CDR3 amino acids: CALGAPPQYWGRTDKLIF. CDR3 bases: TGTGCTCTTGGCGCCCCTCCTCAGTACTGGGGACGCACAGATAAACTAATCTTT.

This clone was detected a few times. The protein TCRdb lists belongs to a much larger clone and differs from this DNA's translation at residue 3, which points to a read error; the protein shown is made from the DNA. CDR3 in amino acids: CAPGELGPSYDWGIQGNTDKLIF. CDR3 bases: TGTGCTCCTGGGGAACTGGGGCCTTCCTACGACTGGGGGATACAAGGGAACACCGATAAACTCATCTTT. The J gene is TRDJ1, the V gene TRDV1; TRDD3 matches at 12 bases. The CDR3 totals 23 residues. Germline assignment: CDR1 TSWWSYY and CDR2 QGS.

This clone was observed at least ten times. This probably arose from a read error, given a far larger clone one base away. Other nucleotide sequences in the sample specify the same CDR3. The chain links TRDV1 to TRDJ1; D may be TRDD3 (5 bases). In the absence of a J gene in TCRdb, the DNA was matched to germline to assign it here. The germline V gene encodes CDR1 TSWWSYY and CDR2 QGS. The CDR3 consists of 19 residues. V lost 2 bases, J lost 0 bases, and 22 bases lay in between. In DNA, the CDR3 is TGTGCTCTTGGGGAAGGGCTTCTCGGGGGGTACGCGTACACCGATAAACTCATCTTT. This gives the protein CALGEGLLGGYAYTDKLIF.

In this sample, this clone turned up a few times. The protein TCRdb lists belongs to a much larger clone and differs from this DNA's translation at residue 8, which points to a read error; the protein shown is made from the DNA. The chain employs TRDV1 and TRDJ1; maybe TRDD1 (5 bases). TCRdb does not report a J gene; here it was assigned by matching the DNA to germline references. CDR1 is TSWWSYY and CDR2 is QGS in the germline V gene. This CDR3 spans 18 amino acids. V shed 5 bases and J shed 0 bases, with 22 bases lying between them. CDR3 DNA sequence: TGTGCTCTTGGGAAAATAAGTGAGGGGTGGCGGTACACCGATAAACTCATCTTT. Encoded protein: CALGKISEGWRYTDKLIF.

This clone turned up a few times. This is likely an artifact of a read error, given a far larger clone one base away. This CDR3 is also generated by other DNA sequences in the sample. The rearrangement links TRDV1 to TRDJ1; D is unclear. CDR3 length: 22 residues. In germline, CDR1 is TSWWSYY, CDR2 QGS. The ends were cut back, 4 bases at V and 7 bases at J, with 40 bases in the middle. The CDR3 reads CALGAPSYPLLLQREYMGKLIF. CDR3 DNA sequence: TGTGCTCTTGGGGCACCCTCGTATCCATTACTGCTCCAGAGGGAATATATGGGTAAACTCATCTTT.

This clone was seen ten or more times. The protein given by TCRdb reflects a much larger clone and differs at residue 3 from this DNA's translation, likely from a read error; the protein shown is the DNA's translation. The V call is TRDV1, the J call TRDJ1; TRDD2 or TRDD3 may be the D gene (6 bases each). The CDR3 covers 16 residues. CDR1 is TSWWSYY and CDR2 is QGS in the germline V gene. For the CDR3, the DNA is TGTGCTCCTGGGGAACTCCTACTGGGTGCTAGCGATAAACTCATCTTT. Protein: CAPGELLLGASDKLIF.

This clone came up many times. TCRdb pairs this DNA with a much larger clone's protein that differs at residue 18, likely a read error; the protein shown was translated from the DNA. This rearrangement joins TRDV1 to TRDJ1, with TRDD2 matching 8 bases. V shed 0 bases, J shed 3 bases, and the junction held 27 bases outside the gene matches. The CDR3 spans 23 residues. In germline, CDR1 is TSWWSYY, CDR2 QGS. This chain's CDR3 is CALGELKIFLLTPGIMYADKLIF. CDR3 in DNA: TGTGCTCTTGGGGAACTCAAAATCTTCCTACTGACCCCGGGGATCATGTACGCCGATAAACTCATCTTT.

Concerning this clone: The protein that TCRdb holds for this DNA derives from a much larger clone and differs from the translated DNA at residue 10, which likely indicates a read error; the protein shown here is translated from the DNA. The CDR3 region has the DNA TGTGCTCTTGGGTCACGGTTAAAGGGACGACTACTGGGGGCGTACACCGATAAACTCATCTTT. Residues: CALGSRLKGRLLGAYTDKLIF. This chain uses TRDV1 with TRDJ1, with 8 bases identical to TRDD3. The CDR3 is made up of 21 amino acids. CDR1 is TSWWSYY and CDR2 is QGS in the germline V gene. V lost 5 bases and J lost 0; bases outside the gene matches: 23.

This clone was detected only a few times. TCRdb lists the protein of a much larger clone for this DNA, which differs at residue 7, so this is likely a read error; the protein given here is translated from the DNA itself. The gene calls are TRDV1 and TRDJ1; 13 bases are a match to TRDD3. The CDR3 runs to 19 residues. V lost 0 bases, J lost 2 bases, and 9 bases stayed unmatched. CDR1 is TSWWSYY, CDR2 QGS, per germline. The CDR3 region has the DNA TGTGCTCTTGGGGAACTTGAGGAGTACTGGGGGATACGGACCGATAAACTCATCTTT. Amino acids: CALGELEEYWGIRTDKLIF.

This clone occurred many times. A far larger clone lies a single base away; this is likely a read error. The same CDR3 is also encoded by other DNA sequences in this sample. V usage is TRDV1 and J usage is TRDJ1, with 8 bases lining up with TRDD3. Germline V gene data show CDR1 as TSWWSYY and CDR2 as QGS. The CDR3 consists of 19 residues. The CDR3 is CALGESPSFGLGAPYKLIF. The CDR3 nucleotides are TGTGCCCTTGGGGAATCTCCGTCCTTTGGACTGGGGGCACCGTATAAACTCATCTTT.

Worth noting for this clone: TCRdb records a much larger clone's protein for this DNA, with a difference at residue 5 that likely arises from a read error; the protein given is the translation of the DNA. This chain uses TRDV1 with TRDJ1; 11 bases fit TRDD3. The J gene was not available in TCRdb and was assigned here by matching the DNA to germline segments. CDR1 is TSWWSYY, CDR2 QGS, per germline. The CDR3 runs 23 residues. After removal of 4 bases from V and 0 bases from J, the junction contained 25 bases not matched to a gene. CDR3 nucleotides: TGTGCTCTTGGGGGATTAGAAGGACCCGTGAACGTACTGGGGGATAAAGACACCGATAAACTCATCTTT. Translation gives CALGGLEGPVNVLGDKDTDKLIF.

There are a few counts of this clone. The protein recorded in TCRdb matches a much larger clone and deviates from this DNA's translation at residue 12, suggesting a read error; the protein here is obtained by translating the DNA. The chain has TRDV2 and TRDJ1, with 7 bases lining up with TRDD3. The J gene was missing in TCRdb and was found by matching the end of the DNA to germline. The CDR3 has 20 amino acids. The ends lost 0 bases at V and 0 bases at J; junction bases unmatched: 18. The V gene's germline CDR1 is GEAIGNYY and CDR2 EKD. CDR3 bases: TGTGCCTGTGACACCGAAGACAGGTTGACTGGGGATCCACACACCGATAAACTCATCTTT. Its translation is CACDTEDRLTGDPHTDKLIF.

This clone has ten or more counts. Only one base separates this from a far larger clonotype, so it likely reflects a read error. This sample includes further DNA sequences coding for the same CDR3. The chain employs TRDV1 and TRDJ1; 13 nucleotides agree with TRDD3. This CDR3 has 21 residues. V was pared by 3 bases and J by 0 bases, with 16 bases of the junction left unmatched. CDR1 and CDR2 (germline): TSWWSYY, QGS. CDR3 DNA sequence: TGTGCTCTTGGGGATCTGGACGGCACTGGGGGATACGTCATATACACCGATAAACTCATCTTT. Protein product: CALGDLDGTGGYVIYTDKLIF.

This clone was counted ten times or more. A single base separates this from a much larger clone, so it may be a read error. The same CDR3 is also encoded by other DNA sequences in this sample. The chain has TRDV1 and TRDJ1; 9 nucleotides match TRDD2. Germline V CDR1 and CDR2: TSWWSYY, QGS. The J segment lost 2 bases and the V segment lost 4 bases, leaving 23 bases of the junction unmatched. There are 21 residues in the CDR3. The CDR3 spells CALGAHDLPTFWGAQTDKLIF. The CDR3 DNA reads as TGTGCTCTTGGGGCACACGACCTTCCTACGTTCTGGGGGGCTCAGACCGATAAACTCATCTTT.

In its sample, this clone was seen many times. TCRdb lists the protein of a much larger clone for this DNA, which differs at residue 9, so this is likely a read error; the protein given here is translated from the DNA itself. The chain couples TRDV1 to TRDJ1; D call uncertain. Assignment of the J gene here rests on matching the DNA to germline, because TCRdb gives none. The CDR3 consists of 17 residues. The ends were cut back, 0 bases at V and 3 bases at J, with 17 bases in the middle. Germline V gives CDR1 TSWWSYY, CDR2 QGS. CDR3 loop: CALGELVWFLVADKLIF. In DNA form, the CDR3 reads TGTGCTCTTGGGGAACTAGTGTGGTTTTTGGTGGCCGATAAACTCATCTTT.

Regarding this clone: Only one base separates this from a far larger clonotype, so it likely reflects a read error. The sample has other DNA sequences that encode this CDR3 too. This CDR3 is CACKLYTPSRGLIYTDKLIF. In nucleotides, the CDR3 is TGTGCCTGCAAGCTCTACACTCCTTCCCGGGGGCTTATTTACACCGATAAACTCATCTTT. The chain employs TRDV2 and TRDJ1; maybe TRDD2 (6 bases). Germline CDR1 is GEAIGNYY and CDR2 is EKD. CDR3 length equals 20 residues. V was clipped by 7 bases and J by 0 bases, with 32 bases between them.

This clone was recorded many times. Only one base separates this from a far larger clonotype, so it likely reflects a read error. This specimen includes other DNA sequences encoding the same CDR3. This chain links TRDV1 with TRDJ1; TRDD3 matches 8 bases. Germline CDR1 and CDR2: TSWWSYY and QGS. This CDR3 is built from 16 residues. CDR3 sequence reads: CALGELRTWGSTKLIF. The CDR3 coding sequence is TGTGCTCTTGGAGAACTTCGGACCTGGGGGAGTACAAAACTCATCTTT.

The table lists this clone with many counts. V is TRDV1 and J is TRDJ1; either TRDD2 or TRDD3 may fit D (6 bases each). The length of the CDR3 is 18 residues. The germline V gene encodes CDR1 TSWWSYY and CDR2 QGS. V lost 4 bases, J lost 8 bases, and 29 bases lay in between. CDR3 sequence (DNA): TGTGCTCTTGGGGTCCAAAAACCTTCCCCAAGACTGGGTGTCAAACTCATCTTT. This codes for CALGVQKPSPRLGVKLIF.

For this clone: A far larger clone is a single base away, which makes a read error likely. The same CDR3 arises from other DNA sequences in this sample as well. This rearrangement joins TRDV1 to TRDJ1; 9 nucleotides line up with TRDD2. Germline V gives CDR1 TSWWSYY, CDR2 QGS. CDR3 length: 18 amino acids. The CDR3 loop reads CALPSYRRDTGSYDKLIF. DNA of the CDR3: TGCGCTCTCCCTTCCTACCGACGGGATACAGGCTCATACGATAAACTCATCTTT.

In this sample, this clone turned up many times. A far larger clone is a single base away, which makes a read error likely. Other DNA sequences of this sample code for an identical CDR3. The chain links TRDV1 to TRDJ1, with a weak D call TRDD2 (7 bases). Because TCRdb records no J gene, it was assigned here through a match of the DNA to germline. Germline assignment: CDR1 TSWWSYY and CDR2 QGS. Trimming took 4 bases from V and 0 from J, leaving 24 bases between them. CDR3 length equals 19 residues. This CDR3 is CALGAFLLGGLPYTDKLIF. DNA of the CDR3: TGTGCTCTTGGGGCCTTCCTTTTGGGGGGACTACCGTACACCGATAAACTCATCTTT.

This clone was observed a few times. The protein TCRdb lists belongs to a much larger clone and differs from this DNA's translation at residue 10, which points to a read error; the protein shown is made from the DNA. V gene TRDV1 combines with J gene TRDJ1; the match to TRDD3 covers 10 bases. The CDR3 has 22 amino acids. Germline values: CDR1 TSWWSYY, CDR2 QGS. V lost 1 base to trimming and J lost 2 bases; unmatched junction nucleotides: 22. DNA for the CDR3: TGTGCTCTTGGGGAACGGCCTTTAAAGACGTGGTACTGGGGGATGCGAACCGATAAACTCATCTTT. Its translation is CALGERPLKTWYWGMRTDKLIF.

This clone was picked up many times. The TCRdb protein comes from a much larger clone and disagrees with this DNA's translation at residue 12, likely due to a read error; the protein given here is derived from the DNA. This rearrangement joins TRDV2 to TRDJ1; no clear D gene. The J gene, not given by TCRdb, was assigned here from a germline match of the nucleotide sequence. Trimming cost V 3 bases and J 0 bases, with 28 bases left between them. Germline loops: CDR1 GEAIGNYY, CDR2 EKD. This CDR3 is built from 20 residues. This CDR3 reads CACDHGFMYPSCPYTDKLIF. CDR3 sequence (DNA): TGTGCCTGTGACCATGGTTTTATGTACCCCTCCTGCCCGTACACCGATAAACTCATCTTT.

Regarding this clone: TCRdb's protein, taken from a much larger clone, differs from this DNA's translation at residue 10, likely owing to a read error; the protein displayed comes from the DNA. The rearrangement uses TRDV2 and TRDJ3, with 10 bases lining up with TRDD3. Here the J gene came from matching the DNA to germline, since TCRdb omits it. CDR1 GEAIGNYY and CDR2 EKD come from the germline V gene. Trimming took 0 bases from V and 2 from J; bases not matched to a gene: 3. The CDR3 loop spans 18 amino acids. CDR3 residues: CACDTVLGDAWDTRQMFF. CDR3 sequence (DNA): TGTGCCTGTGACACCGTACTGGGGGATGCCTGGGACACCCGACAGATGTTTTTC.

This clone was found a few times. This DNA's translation and the protein TCRdb lists, from a much larger clone, do not match at residue 6, likely due to a read error; the protein shown is translated from the DNA. The CDR3 here is CALGWDPDKLIF. For the CDR3, the DNA is TGTGCTCTTGGATGGGATCCCGATAAACTCATCTTT. The chain carries TRDV1 and TRDJ1; D might be TRDD3 (5 bases). TCRdb lists no J gene, so it was determined here by aligning the DNA to germline. V lost 6 bases and J lost 3, with 8 bases in between. From germline, CDR1 is TSWWSYY and CDR2 QGS. This CDR3 region has 12 residues.

There are many counts of this clone. This could be a read error, since a much larger clone is one nucleotide away. This CDR3 is CALGELGPSRTGGYVDTDKLIF. As DNA, the CDR3 is TGTGCTCTTGGGGAACTGGGACCAAGTCGTACTGGGGGATACGTCGACACCGATAAACTCATCTTT. V gene TRDV1 combines with J gene TRDJ1; TRDD3 matches 13 bases. The CDR3 is 22 residues long. J was trimmed by 0 bases and V by 0 bases; bases with no gene match: 16. Germline V gene data show CDR1 as TSWWSYY and CDR2 as QGS.

In its sample, this clone was seen a few times. The translation of this DNA and the TCRdb protein of a much larger clone differ at residue 8, probably owing to a read error; the protein shown here is translated from the DNA. The rearrangement uses TRDV1 and TRDJ1; 12 nucleotides match TRDD3. This CDR3 has 24 residues. The germline V gene encodes CDR1 TSWWSYY and CDR2 QGS. V gave up 3 bases and J gave up 1 base; unmatched junction bases: 27. The CDR3 DNA sequence: TGTGCTCTTGGGGAGCTTCCTAGTTCTTGGGGCCGAGCTACTGGGGGATACCCCACCGATAAACTCATCTTT. As protein: CALGELPSSWGRATGGYPTDKLIF.

This clone was picked up many times. It differs at one base from a far larger clone, so likely a read error. Other DNA sequences in the sample encode the same CDR3. The chain combines TRDV1 with TRDJ1; tentative D call: TRDD3 (5 bases). Germline CDR1 and CDR2: TSWWSYY and QGS. This CDR3 has 13 residues. The CDR3 region is CALGEPPSDKLIF. For the CDR3, the DNA is TGTGCCCTTGGGGAACCCCCCAGCGATAAACTCATCTTT.